A single sample is the source of the 9 T cell receptor beta chains below, sequenced in a study of cytotoxic CD8 clonotypes in ibrutinib-treated CLL. Sequenced by immunoSEQ multiplex PCR; TCRdb stores in-frame clones only, minus some. Found here are nearly 50,000 clones, about 50% of them singletons; the top ten hold 25% to 35%. The specimen comprised PBMCs, sampled after 24 months of ibrutinib treatment. These receptors came from a human donor with chronic lymphocytic leukemia.

The chain joins TRBV7-8 to TRBJ2-1; TRBD2 aligns across 11 bases. V was clipped by 4 bases and J by 9 bases; unmatched bases: 8. CDR1 SGHVS and CDR2 FQNEAQ come from the germline V gene. This CDR3 has 15 amino acids. CDR3 nucleotides: TGTGCCAGCAGCTCCCAAGGGACTAGCGGAACTGAGCAGTTCTTC. Its translation is CASSSQGTSGTEQFF.

This rearrangement joins TRBV9 to TRBJ1-1; D is unresolved. Germline CDR1 SGDLS, CDR2 YYNGEE. V gave up 0 bases and J gave up 0 bases, with 3 bases separating them. The CDR3 has 13 residues. CDR3 coding DNA: TGTGCCAGCAGCGTAGGCATGAACACTGAAGCTTTCTTT. It is translated as CASSVGMNTEAFF.

The chain employs TRBV15 and TRBJ2-7; no reliable D call. The CDR3 covers 13 residues. Germline CDR1 reads LNHNV; CDR2 reads YYDKDF (reference sequence). V gave up 1 base and J gave up 2 bases, with 6 bases separating them. CDR3 amino acids: CATSRGATYEQYF. The CDR3 DNA reads TGTGCCACCAGCAGAGGGGCTACCTACGAGCAGTACTTC. Using reference TRBV15 and TRBJ2-7 for the parts outside the CDR3, the full variable domain is DAMVIQNPRYQVTQFGKPVTLSCSQTLNHNVMYWYQQKSSQAPKLLFHYYDKDFNNEADTPDNFQSRRPNTSFCFLDIRSPGLGDTAMYLCATSRGATYEQYFGPGTRLTVT.

This clone came up once. The chain carries TRBV7-9 and TRBJ2-7; 8 bases agree with TRBD1. The CDR3 is 14 amino acids. With V trimmed by 5 bases and J by 3 bases, 6 bases remained unmatched. Looked up from germline, CDR1 is SEHNR and CDR2 is FQNEAQ (reference sequence). The CDR3 loop is CASSPDRGIYEQYF. In nucleotides, the CDR3 is TGTGCCAGCAGCCCTGACAGGGGAATCTACGAGCAGTACTTC.

CDR3 sequence (DNA): TGTGCCACCTCCCGAGGACGGACGATGGTGCCCCTCCACTTT. Its translation is CATSRGRTMVPLHF. This chain connects TRBV19 to TRBJ1-6; the D is unclear. CDR1 is LNHDA and CDR2 is SQIVND in the germline V gene (reference sequence). Trimming took 10 bases from V and 13 from J, leaving 23 bases between them. This CDR3 has 14 amino acids.

The V gene is TRBV4-2, the J gene TRBJ2-5, with 12 nucleotides matching TRBD2. V trimming: 4 bases; J trimming: 5 bases; junction bases outside the gene matches: 14. There are 18 residues in the CDR3. Germline CDR1 reads LGHNA; CDR2 reads YNFKEQ. The CDR3: CASSPGTTSGGPEETQYF. The CDR3 bases are TGTGCCAGCAGCCCCGGAACGACTAGCGGGGGCCCGGAGGAGACCCAGTACTTC.

This chain's CDR3 is CASSSSLGDEQFF. CDR3 coding DNA: TGTGCCAGCAGCTCAAGTTTGGGGGATGAGCAGTTCTTC. The gene calls are TRBV5-4 and TRBJ2-1; the D gene could be TRBD1 or TRBD2 (5 bases each). The V and J ends lost 3 bases and 8 bases respectively, with 12 bases between them. Germline values: CDR1 SGHNT, CDR2 YYREEE (reference sequence). This CDR3 spans 13 amino acids.

This chain uses TRBV4-1 with TRBJ2-2; 7 bases line up with TRBD2. The V gene end was trimmed by 3 bases and the J gene end by 5 bases; junction bases not matched to a gene: 9. CDR1 MGHRA and CDR2 YSYEKL come from the germline V gene. This CDR3 region has 16 residues. The CDR3 DNA follows: TGCGCCAGCAGCCACTATGGGGGAGGGAGGACCGGGGAGCTGTTTTTT. It encodes CASSHYGGGRTGELFF.

The chain joins TRBV15 to TRBJ1-4; D gene unclear. The CDR3 sequence is 17 residues long. V lost 0 bases, J lost 0 bases, and 11 bases lay in between. Germline-derived CDR1 and CDR2 are LNHNV and YYDKDF (reference sequence). CDR3 nucleotides: TGTGCCACCAGCAGAGATCGGCAGGCCACAACTAATGAAAAACTGTTTTTT. Its protein is CATSRDRQATTNEKLFF.